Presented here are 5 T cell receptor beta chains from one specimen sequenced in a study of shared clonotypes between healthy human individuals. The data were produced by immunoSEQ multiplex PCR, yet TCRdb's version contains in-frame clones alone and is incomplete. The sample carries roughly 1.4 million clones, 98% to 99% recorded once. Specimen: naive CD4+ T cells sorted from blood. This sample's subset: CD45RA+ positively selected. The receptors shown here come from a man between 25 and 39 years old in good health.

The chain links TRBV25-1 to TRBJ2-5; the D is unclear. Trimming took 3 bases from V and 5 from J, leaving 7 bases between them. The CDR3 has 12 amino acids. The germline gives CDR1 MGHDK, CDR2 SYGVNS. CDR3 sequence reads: CASSETVETQYF. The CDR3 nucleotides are TGTGCCAGCAGTGAGACGGTTGAGACCCAGTACTTC. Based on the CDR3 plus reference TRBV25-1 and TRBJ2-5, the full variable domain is EADIYQTPRYLVIGTGKKITLECSQTMGHDKMYWYQQDPGMELHLIHYSYGVNSTEKGDLSSESTVSRIRTEHFPLTLESARPSHTSQYLCASSETVETQYFGPGTRLLVL.

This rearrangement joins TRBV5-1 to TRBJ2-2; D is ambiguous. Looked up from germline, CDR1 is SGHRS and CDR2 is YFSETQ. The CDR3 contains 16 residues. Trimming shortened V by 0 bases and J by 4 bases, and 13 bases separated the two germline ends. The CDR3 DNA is TGCGCCAGCAGCTTGGGACGGTCTCGTGTCACCGGGGAGCTGTTTTTT. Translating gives CASSLGRSRVTGELFF.

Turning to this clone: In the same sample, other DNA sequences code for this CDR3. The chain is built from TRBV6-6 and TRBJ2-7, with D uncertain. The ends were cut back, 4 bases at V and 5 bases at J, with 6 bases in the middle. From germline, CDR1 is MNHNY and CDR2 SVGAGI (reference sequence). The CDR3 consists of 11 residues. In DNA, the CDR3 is TGTGCCAGCAGTTCCAGAGACGAGCAGTACTTC. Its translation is CASSSRDEQYF.

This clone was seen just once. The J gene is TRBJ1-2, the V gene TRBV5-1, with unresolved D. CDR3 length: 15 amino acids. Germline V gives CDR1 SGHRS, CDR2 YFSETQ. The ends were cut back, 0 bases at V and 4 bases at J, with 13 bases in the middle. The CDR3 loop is CASSLAPAAPYGYTF. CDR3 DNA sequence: TGCGCCAGCAGCTTGGCCCCGGCGGCCCCCTATGGCTACACCTTC.

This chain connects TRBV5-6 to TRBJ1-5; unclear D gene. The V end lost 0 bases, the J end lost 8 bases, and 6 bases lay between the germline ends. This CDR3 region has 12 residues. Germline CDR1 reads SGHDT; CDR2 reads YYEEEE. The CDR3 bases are TGTGCCAGCAGCTTGGGGAGGGAGCCCCAGCATTTT. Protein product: CASSLGREPQHF. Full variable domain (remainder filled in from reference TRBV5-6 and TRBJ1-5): DAGVTQSPTHLIKTRGQQVTLRCSPKSGHDTVSWYQQALGQGPQFIFQYYEEEERQRGNFPDRFSGHQFPNYSSELNVNALLLGDSALYLCASSLGREPQHFGDGTRLSIL.